These T cell receptor beta chains were read from a single sample in a study of response to subunit inactivated influenza vaccine. TCRdb reprocessed the RT-PCR reads via MiXCR and lists one record per CDR3 protein. The sample has approximately 500,000 distinct CDR3 sequences; around 13% are singletons. Source: PBMCs from blood, taken about 40 days after vaccination. The source is a man in his fifties or sixties who received an inactivated influenza vaccine. CDR3s include the opening cysteine and the closing phenylalanine or tryptophan. D genes are given only for firm matches. Clone size is stated in some rows and not others, as once, few, many or a class when expanded.

v_call,d_call,clone_size,j_call,cdr3_nt,cdr3_aa
TRBV12-3/TRBV12-4,TRBD2,many,TRBJ2-1,TGTGCCAGCAGCCATGGACTAGGGAGCAATGAGCAGTTCTTC,CASSHGLGSNEQFF
TRBV15,-,-,TRBJ2-7,TGTGCCACCAACCGGGATTACTCCTACGAGCAGTACTTC,CATNRDYSYEQYF
TRBV6-2/TRBV6-3,TRBD1,few,TRBJ2-6,TGTGCCAGCCGTCGGACAGGGAGTGTTGCTGGGGCCAACGTCCTGACTTTC,CASRRTGSVAGANVLTF
TRBV20-1,-,-,TRBJ1-2,TGCAGTGCTAGAGGGGGGGAAGATGGCTACACCTTC,CSARGGEDGYTF
TRBV24-1,-,few,TRBJ2-2,TGTGCCACCAGTCCCCCCGGGGAGCTGTTTTTT,CATSPPGELFF
TRBV29-1,TRBD1,-,TRBJ1-1,TGCAGCGTATGGGACAGGGGGCCCCCTGAAGCTTTCTTT,CSVWDRGPPEAFF
TRBV28,TRBD1,few,TRBJ2-5,TGTGCCAGCTGTTACGGCACCGGGACAGGAGAGACCCAGTACTTC,CASCYGTGTGETQYF
TRBV7-2,-,-,TRBJ2-7,TGTGCCAGCAGCTTAGAGCTAGCCCTCCGGGGTGAGCAGTACTTC,CASSLELALRGEQYF
TRBV3-1,TRBD2,-,TRBJ2-7,TGTGCCAGCAGCCAAGATCCCAGCGGGATGGAGGGCTACGAGCAGTACTTC,CASSQDPSGMEGYEQYF
TRBV18,-,few,TRBJ1-1,TGTGCCAGCTCACAATCTGCGTCGAACACTGAAGCTTTCTTT,CASSQSASNTEAFF
TRBV5-5,-,few,TRBJ1-1,TGTGCCAGCAGCTTTGGGGACTTCAATCTCTCTGAAGCTTTCTTT,CASSFGDFNLSEAFF
TRBV6-6,-,many,TRBJ2-1,TGTGCCAGCAGCCCCGCGCTCCGGGAGCAGTTCTTC,CASSPALREQFF
TRBV11-2,-,many,TRBJ2-3,TGTGCCAGCAGCTATCCCTCAGCAGATACGCAGTATTTT,CASSYPSADTQYF
TRBV12-3/TRBV12-4,-,many,TRBJ2-7,TGTGCCAGCAGTTTTGTACTCCACGAGCAGTACTTC,CASSFVLHEQYF
TRBV5-1,TRBD1,-,TRBJ2-3,TGCGCCAGCAGCCCCGGACAGGGGGCGGGAGATACGCAGTATTTT,CASSPGQGAGDTQYF
TRBV18,-,many,TRBJ1-2,TGTGCCAGCTCCCTGGACAGACTACGCGGCTACACCTTC,CASSLDRLRGYTF
TRBV12-3/TRBV12-4,TRBD2,-,TRBJ2-7,TGTGCCAGCACCATCAGCGGGAGGGGCCCCTACGAGCAGTACTTC,CASTISGRGPYEQYF
TRBV28,-,many,TRBJ1-6,TGTGCCGGCAACGGCCATAATTCACCCCTCCACTTT,CAGNGHNSPLHF
TRBV7-8,-,few,TRBJ2-5,TGTGCCAGCGCATACGGGACCCTGTACCAAGAGACCCAGTACTTC,CASAYGTLYQETQYF
TRBV20-1,TRBD1,-,TRBJ2-5,TGCAGTGCTGGACAGGGGGGAGAGACCCAGTACTTC,CSAGQGGETQYF
TRBV11-2,-,-,TRBJ1-6,TGTGCCAGCAGCAGGTTAGGGACGGCCGGATCACCCCTCCACTTT,CASSRLGTAGSPLHF
TRBV5-5,TRBD2,few,TRBJ2-3,TGTGCCAGCAGCTTCCTAGCGGACAGCACAGATACGCAGTATTTT,CASSFLADSTDTQYF
TRBV6-5,TRBD2,few,TRBJ2-1,TGTGCCAGCAGTTACGTGGCTAGCGGAAACAATGAGCAGTTCTTC,CASSYVASGNNEQFF